Described below is a single T cell receptor (beta chain) sequence and its context. Sequencing used immunoSEQ multiplex PCR; TCRdb keeps in-frame clones, though not all of them. The repertoire holds 300,000 to 400,000 clones, with about 91% as singletons. V was shortened by 9 bases and J by 0 bases, with 16 bases between the two germline ends. The CDR3 consists of 14 residues. Germline V CDR1 and CDR2: SGHRS, YFSETQ. This record belongs to a study of Ad26.COV2.S vaccination and SARS-CoV-2 variants. The sequencing used peripheral blood, collected after recovery from COVID-19. V and J are TRBV5-1 and TRBJ2-7; the D is unclear. This TCR was recovered from a human donor who had recovered from COVID-19. CDR3 sequence reads: CANPRAVSSYEQYF. CDR3 DNA sequence: TGCGCCAACCCCCGGGCAGTCAGCTCCTACGAGCAGTACTTC.